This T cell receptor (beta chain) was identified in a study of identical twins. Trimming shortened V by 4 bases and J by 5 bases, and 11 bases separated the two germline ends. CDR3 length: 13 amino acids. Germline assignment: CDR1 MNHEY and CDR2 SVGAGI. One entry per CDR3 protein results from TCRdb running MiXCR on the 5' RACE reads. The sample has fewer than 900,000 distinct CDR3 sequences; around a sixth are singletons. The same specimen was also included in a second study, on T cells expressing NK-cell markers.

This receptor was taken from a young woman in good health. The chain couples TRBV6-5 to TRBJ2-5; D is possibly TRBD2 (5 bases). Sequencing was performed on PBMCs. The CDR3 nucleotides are TGTGCCAGCAGTTCTCCGGGGAGCGAGACCCAGTACTTC. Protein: CASSSPGSETQYF.